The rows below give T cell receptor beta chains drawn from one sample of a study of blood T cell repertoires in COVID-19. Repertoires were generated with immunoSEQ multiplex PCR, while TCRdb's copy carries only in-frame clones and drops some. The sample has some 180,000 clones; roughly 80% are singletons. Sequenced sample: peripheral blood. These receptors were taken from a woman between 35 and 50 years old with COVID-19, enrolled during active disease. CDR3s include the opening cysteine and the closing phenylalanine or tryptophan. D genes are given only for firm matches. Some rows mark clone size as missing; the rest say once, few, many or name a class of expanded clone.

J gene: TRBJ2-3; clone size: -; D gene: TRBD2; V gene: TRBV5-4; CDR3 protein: CASSLLRLAGGGDTQYF; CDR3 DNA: TGTGCCAGCAGCTTGTTGAGACTAGCGGGAGGGGGGGATACGCAGTATTTT
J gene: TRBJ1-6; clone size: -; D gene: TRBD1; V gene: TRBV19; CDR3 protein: CASENGQGSGSPLHF; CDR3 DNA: TGTGCCAGTGAAAACGGACAGGGTTCGGGTTCACCCCTCCACTTT
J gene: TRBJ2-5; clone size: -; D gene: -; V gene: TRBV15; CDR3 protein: CATSDPRGEETQYF; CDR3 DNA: TGTGCCACCAGCGACCCCAGGGGGGAGGAGACCCAGTACTTC
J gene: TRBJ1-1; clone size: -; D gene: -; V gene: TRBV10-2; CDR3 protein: CASSEGRETEAFF; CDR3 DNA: TGCGCCAGCAGTGAGGGCAGGGAAACTGAAGCTTTCTTT
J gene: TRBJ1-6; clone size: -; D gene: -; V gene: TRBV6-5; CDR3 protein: CASSYTGDNSPLHF; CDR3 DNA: TGTGCCAGCAGTTACACAGGAGATAATTCACCCCTCCACTTT
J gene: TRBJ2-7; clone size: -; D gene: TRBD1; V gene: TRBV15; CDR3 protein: CATGPGQGAAYEQYF; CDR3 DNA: TGTGCCACCGGACCTGGACAGGGGGCGGCTTACGAGCAGTACTTC
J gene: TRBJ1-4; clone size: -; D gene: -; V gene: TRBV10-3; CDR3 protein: CAISESGAPNEKLFF; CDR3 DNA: TGTGCCATCAGTGAGTCGGGGGCGCCTAATGAAAAACTGTTTTTT
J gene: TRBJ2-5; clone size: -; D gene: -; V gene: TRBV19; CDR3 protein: CASQGAGTQYF; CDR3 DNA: TGTGCCTCACAGGGAGCTGGGACCCAGTACTTC
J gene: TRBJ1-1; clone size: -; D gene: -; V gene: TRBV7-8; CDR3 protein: CASSPQMNTEAFF; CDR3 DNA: TGTGCCAGCAGCCCCCAGATGAACACTGAAGCTTTCTTT
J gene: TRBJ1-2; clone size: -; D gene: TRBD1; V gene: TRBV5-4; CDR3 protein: CASSLGQGQRYGYTF; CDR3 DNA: TGTGCCAGCAGCTTGGGACAGGGTCAAAGATATGGCTACACCTTC
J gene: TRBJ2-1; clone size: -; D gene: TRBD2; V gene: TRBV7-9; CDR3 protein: CASSLLAGSYNEQFF; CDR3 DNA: TGTGCCAGCAGCCTACTAGCGGGATCCTACAATGAGCAGTTCTTC
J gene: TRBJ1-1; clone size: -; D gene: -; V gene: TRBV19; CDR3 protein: CASSIGATEAFF; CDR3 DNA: TGTGCCAGTAGTATAGGGGCCACTGAAGCTTTCTTT
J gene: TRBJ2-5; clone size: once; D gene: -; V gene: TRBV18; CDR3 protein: CASSPRMGAMIETQYF; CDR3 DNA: TGTGCCAGCTCACCACGAATGGGGGCGATGATAGAGACCCAGTACTTC
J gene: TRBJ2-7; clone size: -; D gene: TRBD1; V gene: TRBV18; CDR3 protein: CASSPRGTELYEQYF; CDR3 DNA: TGTGCCAGCTCACCACGTGGGACAGAGCTCTACGAGCAGTACTTC
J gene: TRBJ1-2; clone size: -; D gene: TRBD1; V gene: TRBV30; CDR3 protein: CARDHRGGYGYTF; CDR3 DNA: TGTGCCCGAGATCACAGGGGGGGCTATGGCTACACCTTC
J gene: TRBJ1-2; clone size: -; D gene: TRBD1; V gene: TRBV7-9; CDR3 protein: CASSLWDRGLGGYTF; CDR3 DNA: TGTGCCAGCAGCTTATGGGACAGGGGGCTAGGGGGCTACACCTTC
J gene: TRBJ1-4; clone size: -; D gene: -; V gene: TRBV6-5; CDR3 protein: CATGGGATNEKLFF; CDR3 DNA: TGTGCCACTGGCGGGGGAGCAACTAATGAAAAACTGTTTTTT
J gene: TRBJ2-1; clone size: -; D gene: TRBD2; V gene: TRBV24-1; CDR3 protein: CATSDNPQSGGHNEQFF; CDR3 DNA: TGTGCCACCAGTGATAATCCCCAAAGCGGGGGCCACAATGAGCAGTTCTTC
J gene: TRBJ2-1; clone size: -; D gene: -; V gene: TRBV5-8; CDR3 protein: CASSLNYNEQFF; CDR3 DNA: TGTGCCAGCAGCCTAAACTACAATGAGCAGTTCTTC
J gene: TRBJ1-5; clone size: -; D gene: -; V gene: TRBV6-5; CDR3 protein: CASRGVGGNQPQHF; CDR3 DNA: TGTGCCAGCAGAGGGGTGGGTGGCAATCAGCCCCAGCATTTT
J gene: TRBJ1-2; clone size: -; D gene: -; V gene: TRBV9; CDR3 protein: CASSVVPSRGYGYTF; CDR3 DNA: TGTGCCAGCAGCGTAGTACCCTCCAGAGGCTATGGCTACACCTTC